This T cell receptor beta chain was documented in a study of CD8 T cells in Susac syndrome. A quantity of about 0.5 to 1 ug RNA underwent reverse transcription using random hexamers. TCRdb reanalysed the immunoSEQ multiplex PCR reads using MiXCR and keeps one entry per CDR3 protein. The sample consists of some 300,000 distinct CDR3 sequences, about 91% of them appearing once. Germline CDR1 reads MNHEY; CDR2 reads SVGAGI. V was pared by 10 bases and J by 8 bases, with 7 bases of the junction left unmatched. This CDR3 has 11 amino acids. Sequencing of TCR beta was undertaken in CD8+ and CD4+ T cells derived from blood.

The sequence was collected from a human donor with multiple sclerosis. Sequenced sample: CD8+ T cells from PBMCs. V is TRBV6-5 and J is TRBJ1-2, with 7 bases matching TRBD1. In DNA form, the CDR3 reads TGTGCCACCGGACAGGCGGGAGGCTACACCTTC. It translates to CATGQAGGYTF.